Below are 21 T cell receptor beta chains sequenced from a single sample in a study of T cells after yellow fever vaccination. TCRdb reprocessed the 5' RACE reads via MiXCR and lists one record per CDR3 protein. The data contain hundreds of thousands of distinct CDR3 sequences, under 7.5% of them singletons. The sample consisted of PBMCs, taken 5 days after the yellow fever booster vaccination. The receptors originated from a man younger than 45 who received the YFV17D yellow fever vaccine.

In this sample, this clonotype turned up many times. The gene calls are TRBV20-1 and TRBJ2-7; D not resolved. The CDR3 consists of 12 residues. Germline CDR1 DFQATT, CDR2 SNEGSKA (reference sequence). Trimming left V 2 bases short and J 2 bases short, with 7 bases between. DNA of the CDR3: TGCAGTGCTAGAACCTCGACCTACGAGCAGTACTTC. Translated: CSARTSTYEQYF.

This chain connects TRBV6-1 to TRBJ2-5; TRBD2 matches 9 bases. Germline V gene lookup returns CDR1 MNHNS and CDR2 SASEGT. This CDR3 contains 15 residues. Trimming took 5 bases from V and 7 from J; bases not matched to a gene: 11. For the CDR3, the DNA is TGTGCCAGCAGTCGGGAAATAGCGGGAGACGGGACCCAGTACTTC. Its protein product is CASSREIAGDGTQYF.

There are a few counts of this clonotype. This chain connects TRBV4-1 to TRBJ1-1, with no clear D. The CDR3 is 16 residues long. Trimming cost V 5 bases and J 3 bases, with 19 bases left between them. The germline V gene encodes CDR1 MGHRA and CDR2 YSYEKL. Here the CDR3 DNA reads TGCGCCAGCAGCGCCCGCGATCGGAATTTGGACACTGAAGCTTTCTTT. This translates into CASSARDRNLDTEAFF.

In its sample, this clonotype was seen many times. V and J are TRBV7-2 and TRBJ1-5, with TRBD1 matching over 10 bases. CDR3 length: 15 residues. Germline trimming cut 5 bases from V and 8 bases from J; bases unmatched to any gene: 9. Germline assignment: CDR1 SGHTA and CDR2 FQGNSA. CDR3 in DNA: TGTGCCAGCAGCCAGACGACAGGGGGCTGGGAGCCCCAGCATTTT. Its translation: CASSQTTGGWEPQHF. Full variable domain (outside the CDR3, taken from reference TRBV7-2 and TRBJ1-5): GAGVSQSPSNKVTEKGKDVELRCDPISGHTALYWYRQSLGQGLEFLIYFQGNSAPDKSGLPSDRFSAERTGGSVSTLTIQRTQQEDSAVYLCASSQTTGGWEPQHFGDGTRLSIL.

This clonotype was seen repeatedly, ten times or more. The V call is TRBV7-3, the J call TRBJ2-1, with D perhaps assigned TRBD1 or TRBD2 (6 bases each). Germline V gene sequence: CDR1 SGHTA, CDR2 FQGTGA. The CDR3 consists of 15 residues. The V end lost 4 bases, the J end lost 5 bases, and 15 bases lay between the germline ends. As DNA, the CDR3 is TGTGCCAGCAGCTCCCTTGTGGGGGGCCACAATGAGCAGTTCTTC. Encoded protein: CASSSLVGGHNEQFF.

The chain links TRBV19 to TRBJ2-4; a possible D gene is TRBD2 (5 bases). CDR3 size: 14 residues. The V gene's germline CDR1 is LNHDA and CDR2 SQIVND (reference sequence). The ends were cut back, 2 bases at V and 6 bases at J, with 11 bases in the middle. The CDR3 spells CASSITGDGNIQYF. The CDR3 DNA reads TGTGCCAGTAGTATAACCGGGGATGGAAACATTCAGTACTTC.

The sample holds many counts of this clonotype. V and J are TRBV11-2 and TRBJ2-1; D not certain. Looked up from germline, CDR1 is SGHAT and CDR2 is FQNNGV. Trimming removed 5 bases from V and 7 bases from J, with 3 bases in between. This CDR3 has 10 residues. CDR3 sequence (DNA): TGTGCCAGCAGCAGGAATGAGCAGTTCTTC. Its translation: CASSRNEQFF.

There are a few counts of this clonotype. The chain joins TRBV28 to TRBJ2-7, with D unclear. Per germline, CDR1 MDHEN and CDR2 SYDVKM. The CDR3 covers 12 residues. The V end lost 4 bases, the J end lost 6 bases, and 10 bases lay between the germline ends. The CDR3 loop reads CASSSSFAEQYF. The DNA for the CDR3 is TGTGCCAGCAGTTCCTCCTTTGCCGAGCAGTACTTC.

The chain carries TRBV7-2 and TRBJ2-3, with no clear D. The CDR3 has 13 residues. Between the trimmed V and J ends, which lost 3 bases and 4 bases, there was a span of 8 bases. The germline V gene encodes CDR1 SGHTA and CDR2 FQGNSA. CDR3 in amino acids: CASSFLGPDTQYF. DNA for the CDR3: TGTGCCAGCAGCTTCTTAGGCCCAGATACGCAGTATTTT.

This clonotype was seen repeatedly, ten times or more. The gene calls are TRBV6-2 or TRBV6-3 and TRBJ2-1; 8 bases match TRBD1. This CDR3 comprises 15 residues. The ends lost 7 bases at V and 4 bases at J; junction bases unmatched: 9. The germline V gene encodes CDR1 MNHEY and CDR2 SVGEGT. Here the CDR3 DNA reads TGTGCCAGCACTCCCTCAGGGGGCGCTTACAATGAGCAGTTCTTC. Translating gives CASTPSGGAYNEQFF.

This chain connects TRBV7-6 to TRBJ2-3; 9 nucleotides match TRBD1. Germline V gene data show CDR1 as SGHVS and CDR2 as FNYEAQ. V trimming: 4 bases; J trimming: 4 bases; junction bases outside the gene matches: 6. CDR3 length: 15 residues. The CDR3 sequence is CASSSIDRGADTQYF. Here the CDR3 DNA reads TGTGCCAGCAGCTCTATTGACAGGGGGGCAGATACGCAGTATTTT.

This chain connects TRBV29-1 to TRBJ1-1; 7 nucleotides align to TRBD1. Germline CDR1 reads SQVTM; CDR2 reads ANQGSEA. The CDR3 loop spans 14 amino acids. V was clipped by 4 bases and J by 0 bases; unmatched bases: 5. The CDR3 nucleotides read TGCAGCGTTGGGATCAGGGGGGTGAACACTGAAGCTTTCTTT. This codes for CSVGIRGVNTEAFF.

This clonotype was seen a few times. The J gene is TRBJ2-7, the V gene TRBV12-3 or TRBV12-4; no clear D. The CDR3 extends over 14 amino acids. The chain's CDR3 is CAPLRACPLYEQYF. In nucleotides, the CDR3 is TGTGCGCCACTGAGAGCGTGCCCCCTCTACGAGCAGTACTTC.

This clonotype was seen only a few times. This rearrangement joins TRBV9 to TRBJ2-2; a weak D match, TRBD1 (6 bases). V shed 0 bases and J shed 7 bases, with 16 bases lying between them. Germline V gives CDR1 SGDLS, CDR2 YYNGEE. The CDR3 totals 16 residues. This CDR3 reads CASSVDGGARSGELFF. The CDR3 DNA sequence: TGTGCCAGCAGCGTAGATGGGGGCGCTCGGAGCGGGGAGCTGTTTTTT.

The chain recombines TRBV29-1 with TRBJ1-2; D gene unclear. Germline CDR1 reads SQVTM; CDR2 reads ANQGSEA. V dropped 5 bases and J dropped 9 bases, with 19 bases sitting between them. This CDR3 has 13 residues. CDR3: CSVKAVFEGSYTF. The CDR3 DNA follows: TGCAGCGTTAAAGCAGTCTTTGAGGGTAGCTACACCTTC. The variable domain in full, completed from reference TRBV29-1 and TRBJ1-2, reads SAVISQKPSRDICQRGTSLTIQCQVDSQVTMMFWYRQQPGQSLTLIATANQGSEATYESGFVIDKFPISRPNLTFSTLTVSNMSPEDSSIYLCSVKAVFEGSYTFGSGTRLTVV.

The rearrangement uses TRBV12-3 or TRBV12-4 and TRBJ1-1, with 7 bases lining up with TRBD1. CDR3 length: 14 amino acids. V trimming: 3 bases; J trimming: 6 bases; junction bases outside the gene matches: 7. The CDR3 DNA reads TGTGCCAGCAGTTTTGTTTTAGGGGGCCCTGAAGCTTTCTTT. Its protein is CASSFVLGGPEAFF.

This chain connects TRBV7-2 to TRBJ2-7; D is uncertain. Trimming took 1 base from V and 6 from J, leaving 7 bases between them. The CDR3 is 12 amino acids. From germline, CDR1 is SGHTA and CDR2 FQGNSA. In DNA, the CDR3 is TGTGCCAGCAGCTTAGACGTCCTCGAGCAGTACTTC. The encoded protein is CASSLDVLEQYF.

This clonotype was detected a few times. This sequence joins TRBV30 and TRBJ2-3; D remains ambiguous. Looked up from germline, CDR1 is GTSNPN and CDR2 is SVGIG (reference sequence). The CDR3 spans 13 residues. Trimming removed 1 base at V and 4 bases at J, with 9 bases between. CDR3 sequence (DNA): TGTGCCTGGAGTGCCCTCGGGCCAGATACGCAGTATTTT. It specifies CAWSALGPDTQYF.

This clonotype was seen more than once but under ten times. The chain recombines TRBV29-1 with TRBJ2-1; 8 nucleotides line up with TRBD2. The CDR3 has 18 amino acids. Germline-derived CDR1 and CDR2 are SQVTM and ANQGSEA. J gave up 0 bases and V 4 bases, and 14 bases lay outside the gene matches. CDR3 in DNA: TGCAGCGTTGGCCGGGACGGGAGGGACGGGAGCTCCTACAATGAGCAGTTCTTC. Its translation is CSVGRDGRDGSSYNEQFF.

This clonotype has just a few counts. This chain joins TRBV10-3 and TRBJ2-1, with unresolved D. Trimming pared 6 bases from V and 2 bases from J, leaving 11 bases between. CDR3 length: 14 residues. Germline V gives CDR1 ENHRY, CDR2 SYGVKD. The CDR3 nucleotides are TGTGCCATCAGGGAAAGAGAACCCTACAATGAGCAGTTCTTC. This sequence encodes CAIREREPYNEQFF.

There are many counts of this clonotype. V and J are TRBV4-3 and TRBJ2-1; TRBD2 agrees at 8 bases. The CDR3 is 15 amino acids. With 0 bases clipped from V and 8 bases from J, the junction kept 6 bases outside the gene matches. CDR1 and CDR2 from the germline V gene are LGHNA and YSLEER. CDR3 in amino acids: CASSQDSGILYEQFF. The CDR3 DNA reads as TGCGCCAGCAGCCAAGATAGCGGGATACTCTATGAGCAGTTCTTC.